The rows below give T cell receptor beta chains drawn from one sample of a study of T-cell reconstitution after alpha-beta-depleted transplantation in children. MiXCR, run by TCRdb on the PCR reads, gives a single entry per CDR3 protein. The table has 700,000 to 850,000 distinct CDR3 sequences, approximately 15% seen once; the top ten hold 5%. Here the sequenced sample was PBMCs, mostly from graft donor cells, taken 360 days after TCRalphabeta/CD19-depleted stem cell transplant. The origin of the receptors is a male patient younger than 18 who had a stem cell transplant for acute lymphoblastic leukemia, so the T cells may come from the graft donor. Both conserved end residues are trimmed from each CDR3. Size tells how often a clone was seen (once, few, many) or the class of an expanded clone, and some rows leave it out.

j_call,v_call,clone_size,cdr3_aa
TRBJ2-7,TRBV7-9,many,ASSTPGQVTYEQY
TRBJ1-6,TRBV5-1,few,ASSYWTVGSSPLH
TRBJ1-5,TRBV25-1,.,ASIPRGQGSMGFSNQPQH
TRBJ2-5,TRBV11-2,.,ASSFRVGLDSTQETQY
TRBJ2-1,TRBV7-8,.,ASSSRLAGVVRNEQF
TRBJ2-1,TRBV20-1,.,SARDSQRGYNEQF
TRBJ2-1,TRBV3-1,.,ASSQVGGTGNEQF
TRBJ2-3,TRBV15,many,ATSRGLAVPTDTQY
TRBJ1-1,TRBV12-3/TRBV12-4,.,ASSFWDRGPLNTEAF
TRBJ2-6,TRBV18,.,ASSFQPGENLNSGANVLT
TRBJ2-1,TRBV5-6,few,ASSLDQGANLYYNEQF
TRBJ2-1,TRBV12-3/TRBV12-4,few,ATKPQTSEYNEQF
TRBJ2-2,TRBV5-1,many,ASRNAPNTGELF
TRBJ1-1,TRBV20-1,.,SARGGFDGVDGEAF
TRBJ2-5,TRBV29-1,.,SVATGTRATQY
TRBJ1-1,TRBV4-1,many,ASSPTGAEAF
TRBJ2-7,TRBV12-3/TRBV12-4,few,ASSLFYGTGSYEQY
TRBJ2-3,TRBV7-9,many,ASRSPSGSPTDTQY
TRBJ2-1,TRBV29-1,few,SAQSRNYNEQF
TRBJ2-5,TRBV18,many,ASLEEVDGETQY
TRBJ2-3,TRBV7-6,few,ASSLMEADTQY
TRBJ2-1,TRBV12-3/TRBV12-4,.,ASSPSVAEGGF
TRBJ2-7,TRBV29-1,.,SVRASHDYEQY
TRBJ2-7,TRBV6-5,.,ASTRQGVKY
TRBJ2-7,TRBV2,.,ASTENRDRAEQY
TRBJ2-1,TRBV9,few,ASSVAPRTSGSHEQF
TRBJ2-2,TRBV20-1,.,SASRAGVGTGELF
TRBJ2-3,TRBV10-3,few,AINPAGQDTDTQY
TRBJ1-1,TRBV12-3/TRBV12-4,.,ASTRMGADTEAF
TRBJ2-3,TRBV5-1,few,ASSRQRGPQY
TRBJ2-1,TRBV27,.,ASSLYPGQGANNEQF
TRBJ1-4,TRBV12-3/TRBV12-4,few,ASRPGRVYEKLF
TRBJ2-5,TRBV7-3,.,ASSNSGEETQY
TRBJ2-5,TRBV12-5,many,ASGLVLASGRQETQY